These 27 T cell receptor beta chains share one sample of origin, sequenced in a study of blood T cell repertoires in COVID-19. Profiling relied on immunoSEQ multiplex PCR, and the TCRdb table lists in-frame clones only, not all of them. The repertoire holds 20,000 to 30,000 clones, around two thirds seen once, with about 7.1% in the top ten. Sequencing used peripheral blood. These receptors were taken from a man in his fifties or sixties with active or convalescent COVID-19.

The chain carries TRBV2 and TRBJ1-2; no clear D gene. Trimming left V 3 bases short and J 2 bases short, with 7 bases between. This CDR3 region has 13 residues. The germline V gene has CDR1 SNHLY and CDR2 FYNNEI. This chain's CDR3 is CASSEEGNYGYTF. In DNA, the CDR3 is TGTGCCAGCAGTGAGGAGGGAAACTATGGCTACACCTTC. The variable domain in full, completed from reference TRBV2 and TRBJ1-2, reads EPEVTQTPSHQVTQMGQEVILRCVPISNHLYFYWYRQILGQKVEFLVSFYNNEISEKSEIFDDQFSVERPDGSNFTLKIRSTKLEDSAMYFCASSEEGNYGYTFGSGTRLTVV.

The V gene is TRBV7-6, the J gene TRBJ2-2, with no clear D. Trimming took 4 bases from V and 6 from J, leaving 9 bases between them. This CDR3 spans 13 amino acids. Germline-derived CDR1 and CDR2 are SGHVS and FNYEAQ. CDR3 nucleotides: TGTGCCAGCAGCTCCCCCCCCGCCGGGGAGCTGTTTTTT. Amino acids: CASSSPPAGELFF.

This chain joins TRBV18 and TRBJ2-4, with D uncertain. The germline gives CDR1 KGHSH, CDR2 LQKENI. The CDR3 spans 17 residues. Trimming cost V 2 bases and J 6 bases, with 20 bases left between them. The CDR3 coding sequence is TGTGCCAGCTCACCAGTAGAAAGCTGGAGCCGACTAAACATTCAGTACTTC. This encodes CASSPVESWSRLNIQYF.

This sequence joins TRBV7-3 and TRBJ1-3; possibly TRBD1 for D (5 bases). The CDR3 has 16 amino acids. V was shortened by 1 base and J by 2 bases, with 12 bases between the two germline ends. Germline V gives CDR1 SGHTA, CDR2 FQGTGA. The CDR3 DNA is TGTGCCAGCAGCTTAAGGAGGGCAGGGCCTGGAAACACCATATATTTT. This sequence encodes CASSLRRAGPGNTIYF.

The chain is built from TRBV11-1 and TRBJ1-2; 10 positions agree with TRBD1. J was trimmed by 6 bases and V by 3 bases; bases with no gene match: 7. The length of the CDR3 is 15 residues. Germline values: CDR1 SGHAT, CDR2 FQDESV (reference sequence). The CDR3 nucleotides are TGTGCCAGCAGCTTCGCGGGACAGGGGAACCATGGCTACACCTTC. As protein: CASSFAGQGNHGYTF. Drawing the rest from reference TRBV11-1 and TRBJ1-2, the complete variable domain is EAEVAQSPRYKITEKSQAVAFWCDPISGHATLYWYRQILGQGPELLVQFQDESVVDDSQLPKDRFSAERLKGVDSTLKIQPAELGDSAMYLCASSFAGQGNHGYTFGSGTRLTVV.

The chain carries TRBV5-5 and TRBJ2-7; tentative D call: TRBD1 (7 bases). The CDR3 consists of 14 residues. Germline lookup yields CDR1 SGHKS and CDR2 YYEKEE (reference sequence). The V gene lost 1 base and the J gene lost 6 bases, with 14 bases spanning the gap. Written as DNA, the CDR3 is TGTGCCAGCAGCTTGCTGGAGGGGGCGGGCGAGCAGTACTTC. Protein: CASSLLEGAGEQYF.

The rearrangement links TRBV5-1 to TRBJ2-7; TRBD1 matches 7 bases. The CDR3 contains 12 residues. Germline V lookup: CDR1 SGHRS, CDR2 YFSETQ. The ends lost 5 bases at V and 3 bases at J; junction bases unmatched: 2. The CDR3 region is CASSGQDYEQYF. For the CDR3, the DNA is TGCGCCAGCAGTGGACAGGACTACGAGCAGTACTTC.

The rearrangement uses TRBV18 and TRBJ2-6; a possible D gene is TRBD1 (5 bases). CDR3 length: 16 residues. The V gene's germline CDR1 is KGHSH and CDR2 LQKENI. Trimming left V 5 bases short and J 0 bases short, with 11 bases between. CDR3 in DNA: TGTGCCAGCTCAGGTGGACATAGCTCTGGGGCCAACGTCCTGACTTTC. It translates to CASSGGHSSGANVLTF.

The chain is built from TRBV6-2 or TRBV6-3 and TRBJ1-3; TRBD1 matches 10 bases. Trimming removed 2 bases from V and 2 bases from J; junction bases left unmatched: 6. The germline V gene encodes CDR1 MNHEY and CDR2 SVGEGT. CDR3 length: 17 amino acids. CDR3: CASSYSRQGAAGNTIYF. CDR3 sequence (DNA): TGTGCCAGCAGTTACAGCAGACAGGGGGCCGCTGGAAACACCATATATTTT.

The chain is built from TRBV6-5 and TRBJ2-1; 7 bases fit TRBD2. CDR1 MNHEY and CDR2 SVGAGI come from the germline V gene. The junction had 4 bases not matched to a gene; V was cut back by 7 bases and J by 4 bases. The CDR3 covers 13 residues. The DNA of the CDR3 is TGTGCCAGCAATTGGGGGGGGTACAATGAGCAGTTCTTC. This sequence encodes CASNWGGYNEQFF.

This clone was detected only a few times. The genes are TRBV6-1 and TRBJ2-7, with TRBD2 as a possible D gene (6 bases). This CDR3 is 14 amino acids long. V was shortened by 3 bases and J by 6 bases, with 15 bases between the two germline ends. Per the germline V gene, CDR1 is MNHNS and CDR2 is SASEGT. CDR3 amino acids: CASSDRGGRAEQYF. CDR3 DNA sequence: TGTGCCAGCAGTGATAGGGGAGGCCGGGCCGAGCAGTACTTC.

The J gene is TRBJ2-3, the V gene TRBV10-3, with 14 bases identical to TRBD2. V gave up 1 base and J gave up 3 bases; unmatched junction bases: 3. The CDR3 has 17 amino acids. Germline V gene lookup returns CDR1 ENHRY and CDR2 SYGVKD. The DNA of the CDR3 is TGTGCCATCAGTGAGTACAGACTAGCGGGGGGGACAGATACGCAGTATTTT. Protein sequence: CAISEYRLAGGTDTQYF.

This clone was recorded a few times. The rearrangement joins TRBV29-1 to TRBJ1-2; D ambiguous. Trimming removed 2 bases from V and 4 bases from J, with 14 bases in between. The CDR3 covers 14 residues. Germline V lookup: CDR1 SQVTM, CDR2 ANQGSEA. As DNA, the CDR3 is TGCAGCGTTGAATCCCCAGACTCTATCTATGGCTACACCTTC. The encoded protein is CSVESPDSIYGYTF.

This chain uses TRBV16 with TRBJ2-3; D uncertain. CDR3 size: 13 residues. CDR1 is KGHSY, CDR2 FQNENV, per germline. V dropped 7 bases and J dropped 2 bases, with 10 bases sitting between them. CDR3 in DNA: TGTGCCAGCACGACTGGGTCCACAGATACGCAGTATTTT. As protein: CASTTGSTDTQYF.

This clone was counted only a few times. V and J are TRBV6-5 and TRBJ1-2; D unclear. Germline V lookup: CDR1 MNHEY, CDR2 SVGAGI. V was trimmed by 4 bases and J by 7 bases, leaving 13 bases between them. This CDR3 has 13 amino acids. The CDR3 region has the DNA TGTGCCAGCAGTTCTTTTGGGCCGCGTGGCTACACCTTC. It codes for CASSSFGPRGYTF.

The J gene is TRBJ2-7, the V gene TRBV19; 9 bases line up with TRBD1. CDR3 size: 12 residues. Germline CDR1 LNHDA, CDR2 SQIVND (reference sequence). Trimming took 7 bases from V and 4 from J; bases not matched to a gene: 2. CDR3 loop: CASTDRGYEQYF. CDR3 nucleotides: TGTGCCAGTACCGACAGGGGGTACGAGCAGTACTTC.

This chain joins TRBV5-1 and TRBJ2-1, with 7 nucleotides matching TRBD2. CDR3 length: 15 residues. V shed 1 base and J 6 bases; nucleotides not matched to a gene: 7. Germline CDR1 reads SGHRS; CDR2 reads YFSETQ. CDR3 amino acids: CASSLLAGVGNEQFF. DNA for the CDR3: TGCGCCAGCAGCTTGCTCGCGGGAGTGGGCAATGAGCAGTTCTTC.

This rearrangement joins TRBV5-1 to TRBJ1-1; 8 nucleotides match TRBD1. The V gene end was trimmed by 0 bases and the J gene end by 1 base; junction bases not matched to a gene: 11. Germline CDR1 and CDR2: SGHRS and YFSETQ. The CDR3 sequence is 18 residues long. The CDR3 loop is CASSLGFRTGPKNTEAFF. The CDR3 bases are TGCGCCAGCAGCTTGGGTTTTAGGACAGGGCCCAAGAACACTGAAGCTTTCTTT.

This clone was counted only a few times. V is TRBV12-3 or TRBV12-4 and J is TRBJ1-2; TRBD1 is a possible D gene (5 bases). V was clipped by 7 bases and J by 4 bases, with 13 bases between them. This CDR3 spans 13 amino acids. DNA of the CDR3: TGTGCCAGCACTAGACAGTCCTTCTATGGCTACACCTTC. This gives the protein CASTRQSFYGYTF.

A few counts support this clone. The rearrangement links TRBV7-6 to TRBJ2-7; 7 nucleotides match TRBD2. V shed 5 bases, J shed 0 bases, and the junction held 1 base outside the gene matches. This CDR3 has 13 residues. Germline CDR1 is SGHVS and CDR2 is FNYEAQ. CDR3 residues: CASSPGGSYEQYF. CDR3 sequence (DNA): TGTGCCAGCAGCCCGGGGGGCTCCTACGAGCAGTACTTC.

This chain uses TRBV5-1 with TRBJ1-5, with TRBD1 matching 8 bases. From germline, CDR1 is SGHRS and CDR2 YFSETQ. Trimming took 0 bases from V and 4 from J; bases not matched to a gene: 3. CDR3 length equals 15 residues. CDR3 sequence: CASSLDGDRNQPQHF. CDR3 DNA: TGCGCCAGCAGCTTGGACGGGGACAGGAATCAGCCCCAGCATTTT.

The chain carries TRBV9 and TRBJ1-2; the match to TRBD1 covers 7 bases. The CDR3 loop spans 13 amino acids. The ends lost 3 bases at V and 4 bases at J; junction bases unmatched: 3. CDR1 SGDLS and CDR2 YYNGEE come from the germline V gene. CDR3 DNA sequence: TGTGCCAGCAGCGCACAGGGGAGCTATGGCTACACCTTC. As protein: CASSAQGSYGYTF.

Relative to its sample, this clone is medium-sized. The gene calls are TRBV5-4 and TRBJ2-7; 7 bases are shared with TRBD2. The CDR3 sequence is 16 residues long. V shed 6 bases, J shed 3 bases, and the junction held 15 bases outside the gene matches. CDR1 is SGHNT and CDR2 is YYREEE in the germline V gene (reference sequence). The CDR3 DNA follows: TGTGCCAGCACCCCCGGCCCCGGGGGGAGGGACTACGAGCAGTACTTC. This sequence encodes CASTPGPGGRDYEQYF.

The gene calls are TRBV18 and TRBJ1-1; TRBD1 matches at 7 bases. The CDR3 is 15 amino acids. The J segment lost 1 base and the V segment lost 5 bases, leaving 7 bases of the junction unmatched. Germline values: CDR1 KGHSH, CDR2 LQKENI. CDR3 residues: CASSESTGRNTEAFF. The CDR3 region has the DNA TGTGCCAGCTCAGAGTCGACAGGGCGGAACACTGAAGCTTTCTTT.

The J gene is TRBJ1-4, the V gene TRBV18; 7 nucleotides line up with TRBD1. Unmatched junction bases numbered 8, after V lost 6 bases and J lost 7 bases. CDR1 KGHSH and CDR2 LQKENI come from the germline V gene. The CDR3 extends over 14 amino acids. CDR3 sequence reads: CASSQDRTIEKLFF. The CDR3 DNA reads as TGTGCCAGCTCCCAGGACAGGACCATTGAAAAACTGTTTTTT.

The chain couples TRBV7-8 to TRBJ1-6; D possibly corresponds to TRBD1 (6 bases). This CDR3 region has 16 residues. The V gene lost 5 bases and the J gene lost 3 bases, with 14 bases spanning the gap. Germline-derived CDR1 and CDR2 are SGHVS and FQNEAQ. The CDR3 loop is CASSLRTEDYNSPLHF. The CDR3 DNA reads as TGTGCCAGCAGCCTCAGGACAGAAGACTATAATTCACCCCTCCACTTT.

CDR3 residues: CASSLIYTDTQYF. The CDR3 nucleotides read TGCGCCAGCAGCTTGATTTACACAGATACGCAGTATTTT. V is TRBV5-1 and J is TRBJ2-3; D uncertain. This CDR3 has 13 residues. With 1 base removed from V and 2 bases from J, the gap between germline ends came to 5 bases. Germline lookup yields CDR1 SGHRS and CDR2 YFSETQ.